Listed below are T cell receptor beta chains from one sample, sequenced in a study of T cell responses to AZD1222 COVID-19 vaccine. TCRdb's table, derived via immunoSEQ multiplex PCR, lists solely in-frame clones and lacks some. The repertoire has about 120,000 clones, about 90% of them found once; the top ten carry about 5.3%. The input for sequencing was peripheral blood, taken on day 0 of AZD1222 vaccination. The origin of the receptors is an adult in good health. CDR3s include the opening cysteine and the closing phenylalanine or tryptophan. Each record gives: J gene, clone size, D gene, V gene, CDR3 protein, CDR3 DNA. A D gene is named only where the DNA matches it firmly. Where a row states a size, it is once, few, many or the class of an expanded clone; other rows omit it.

>TRBJ1-2|-|TRBD1|TRBV7-6
CASSPSGTGGAGGYTF
TGTGCCAGCAGCCCGTCCGGGACAGGGGGCGCAGGTGGCTACACCTTC
>TRBJ1-4|-|-|TRBV5-1
CASSSGPGISEKLFF
TGCGCCAGCAGCTCAGGTCCAGGGATTAGTGAAAAACTGTTTTTT
>TRBJ1-5|-|-|TRBV9
CASSVGGGNQPQHF
TGTGCCAGCAGCGTAGGTGGAGGGAATCAGCCCCAGCATTTT
>TRBJ2-2|once|-|TRBV9
CASSPKGGYTGELFF
TGTGCCAGCAGCCCAAAGGGGGGGTACACCGGGGAGCTGTTTTTT
>TRBJ1-3|-|-|TRBV12-3/TRBV12-4
CASSFGQSNTIYF
TGTGCCAGCAGTTTCGGCCAATCGAACACCATATATTTT
>TRBJ1-5|-|-|TRBV3-1/TRBV3-2
CASSHGQGVNQPQHF
TGTGCCAGCAGCCATGGTCAGGGCGTCAATCAGCCCCAGCATTTT
>TRBJ1-6|-|-|TRBV5-1
CASRLWGDNSPLHF
TGCGCCAGCAGACTATGGGGAGATAATTCACCCCTCCACTTT
>TRBJ2-7|-|-|TRBV2
CASSERVWEQYF
TGTGCCAGCAGTGAGAGGGTGTGGGAGCAGTACTTC
>TRBJ1-3|-|-|TRBV18
CASSPQGSGNTIYF
TGTGCCAGCTCACCACAGGGGTCTGGAAACACCATATATTTT
>TRBJ1-1|-|-|TRBV5-6
CASSFVDWHTEAFF
TGTGCCAGCAGCTTCGTGGATTGGCACACTGAAGCTTTCTTT
>TRBJ1-1|-|-|TRBV7-9
CASRSWSQIPVGTEAFF
TGTGCCAGCAGATCTTGGAGCCAGATCCCGGTAGGCACTGAAGCTTTCTTT
>TRBJ1-1|-|-|TRBV2
CASSSLTGENTEAFF
TGTGCCAGCAGCTCTCTGACAGGAGAGAACACTGAAGCTTTCTTT
>TRBJ2-7|few|TRBD1|TRBV10-1
CASSRDRASYEQYF
TGCGCCAGCAGCCGGGACAGGGCTAGCTACGAGCAGTACTTC
>TRBJ1-6|-|-|TRBV27
CASSPVASSYNSPLHF
TGTGCCAGCAGTCCCGTCGCTAGCTCCTATAATTCACCCCTCCACTTT
>TRBJ1-2|-|-|TRBV19
CASSIGIDYGYTF
TGTGCCAGTAGTATTGGAATCGACTATGGCTACACCTTC
>TRBJ2-5|-|-|TRBV11-2
CASSLARGMGARVEETQYF
TGTGCCAGCAGCTTAGCGCGGGGGATGGGGGCGCGGGTCGAGGAGACCCAGTACTTC
>TRBJ1-1|-|-|TRBV11-2
CASSFSNTEAFF
TGTGCCAGCAGCTTCTCGAACACTGAAGCTTTCTTT
>TRBJ1-1|-|-|TRBV10-2
CASRPGAMKTEAFF
TGCGCCAGCAGGCCGGGTGCTATGAAGACTGAAGCTTTCTTT
>TRBJ2-5|-|-|TRBV15
CATSRERDGETQYF
TGTGCCACCAGCAGAGAAAGGGATGGGGAGACCCAGTACTTC
>TRBJ2-7|once|-|TRBV15
CATSTPGHAQPADEQYF
TGTGCCACCAGCACTCCGGGACACGCGCAGCCAGCCGACGAGCAGTACTTC
>TRBJ1-4|-|-|TRBV3-1/TRBV3-2
CASITDEKLFF
TGTGCCAGCATCACCGATGAAAAACTGTTTTTT
>TRBJ1-3|once|TRBD1|TRBV7-7
CASSAGQASGNTIYF
TGTGCTAGCAGCGCTGGACAGGCGTCTGGAAACACCATATATTTT
>TRBJ2-2|-|-|TRBV5-1
CASSLALSNFPTGELFF
TGCGCCAGCAGCTTGGCCCTTAGCAACTTCCCCACCGGGGAGCTGTTTTTT
>TRBJ2-2|-|-|TRBV30
CAWKSGQTELGELFF
TGTGCCTGGAAATCAGGACAGACTGAACTCGGGGAGCTGTTTTTT
>TRBJ1-2|-|-|TRBV6-4
CASSSDSNYGYTF
TGTGCCAGCAGCTCGGACAGTAACTATGGCTACACCTTC
>TRBJ1-1|-|-|TRBV18
CASSPREGELEAFF
TGTGCCAGCTCACCACGAGAGGGGGAGCTTGAAGCTTTCTTT
>TRBJ2-7|-|-|TRBV27
CASSSTVFGQYF
TGTGCCAGCAGTTCCACAGTGTTCGGGCAGTACTTC
>TRBJ2-7|-|TRBD2|TRBV3-1/TRBV3-2
CASSQDRLAGVCF
TGTGCCAGCAGCCAAGATCGGTTGGCGGGAGTTTGCTTC
>TRBJ1-2|-|-|TRBV6-5
CASSSQGVKSSYTF
TGTGCCAGCAGTTCGCAGGGTGTTAAATCGAGCTACACCTTC
>TRBJ2-5|-|-|TRBV12-3/TRBV12-4
CASSGQRETQYF
TGTGCCAGCAGCGGACAACGGGAGACCCAGTACTTC
>TRBJ1-3|few|-|TRBV7-9
CASSPFGRGAGNTIYF
TGTGCCAGCAGCCCCTTCGGACGGGGGGCTGGAAACACCATATATTTT
>TRBJ2-3|-|TRBD1|TRBV27
CASSPGTVTDTQYF
TGTGCCAGCAGTCCAGGGACAGTCACAGATACGCAGTATTTT
>TRBJ1-2|-|-|TRBV27
CASSLLGAADYGYTF
TGTGCCAGCAGTTTATTAGGGGCTGCGGACTATGGCTACACCTTC
>TRBJ1-5|-|-|TRBV19
CASSMMAGHQPQHF
TGTGCCAGTAGTATGATGGCAGGGCATCAGCCCCAGCATTTT
>TRBJ1-3|-|TRBD1|TRBV19
CASSSTGGSGNTIYF
TGTGCCAGTAGTTCCACAGGGGGCTCTGGAAACACCATATATTTT
>TRBJ1-2|-|-|TRBV18
CASSPPTGRYGYTF
TGTGCCAGCTCACCACCCACTGGACGCTATGGCTACACCTTC
>TRBJ2-1|-|-|TRBV13
CASSRTGINEQFF
TGTGCCAGCAGCCGTACAGGGATCAATGAGCAGTTCTTC
>TRBJ2-1|-|-|TRBV19
CASARTGAYNEQFF
TGTGCCAGTGCCCGGACTGGGGCCTACAATGAGCAGTTCTTC
>TRBJ2-7|few|-|TRBV29-1
CSVVSGAYEQYF
TGCAGCGTTGTCTCGGGGGCCTACGAGCAGTACTTC
>TRBJ2-1|-|-|TRBV29-1
CSVDKTGLNEQFF
TGCAGCGTTGACAAAACAGGCCTTAATGAGCAGTTCTTC
>TRBJ1-1|-|-|TRBV15
CATHPQALNTEAFF
TGTGCCACCCACCCACAGGCCTTGAACACTGAAGCTTTCTTT
>TRBJ2-3|-|-|TRBV12-3/TRBV12-4
CASSLVSTDTQYF
TGTGCCAGCAGCTTGGTTAGCACAGATACGCAGTATTTT
>TRBJ2-7|-|-|TRBV7-9
CASSAAGIPYEQYF
TGTGCCAGCAGCGCCGCAGGGATCCCCTACGAGCAGTACTTC
>TRBJ1-2|-|-|TRBV7-8
CASSLGSGYNYGYTF
TGTGCCAGCAGCTTAGGTTCTGGGTATAACTATGGCTACACCTTC
>TRBJ1-2|-|-|TRBV3-1/TRBV3-2
CASSLTQGTHGYTF
TGTGCCAGCAGCCTCACCCAGGGTACCCATGGCTACACCTTC
>TRBJ1-6|-|-|TRBV1
CTSSQFILQWQDSPLHF
TGCACCAGCAGCCAATTCATCTTACAGTGGCAGGATTCACCCCTCCACTTT
>TRBJ1-1|-|-|TRBV7-2
CASSYTGKNTEAFF
TGTGCCAGCAGTTACACCGGAAAGAACACTGAAGCTTTCTTT
>TRBJ2-7|-|TRBD1|TRBV3-1/TRBV3-2
CASSQGTGSREYF
TGTGCCAGCAGCCAAGGGACAGGCTCCAGAGAGTACTTC
>TRBJ1-5|-|-|TRBV2
CASSEIVGKQPQHF
TGTGCCAGCAGTGAAATTGTTGGGAAACAGCCCCAGCATTTT
>TRBJ1-2|-|-|TRBV30
CAWSVGPVGHYGYTF
TGTGCCTGGAGTGTGGGGCCTGTTGGACACTATGGCTACACCTTC